The 27 T cell receptor beta chains below all came from one sample that was sequenced in a study of cytomegalovirus exposure and HLA in healthy donors (dated by TCRdb to 2016 to 2017). The method behind the library was the immunoSEQ multiplex PCR assay. For the multiplex PCR, a mixture combining 60 forward primers for TCR Vbeta segments and 13 reverse primers for TCR Jbeta segments was used. Drawn from immuneACCESS, this table holds only the in-frame rearrangements with V and J called that TCRdb kept. Clones are partly lost; checked studies trace under half to an unresolved V gene and leave the rest unexplained. The sample table holds roughly 43,000 clones, of which 70% to 80% were seen once. Jointly, the top ten make up 1.4% of the sample. Material for sequencing was PBMCs. The receptors were gathered from a man aged 25 to 45 in good health and CMV-seronegative.

The chain combines TRBV28 with TRBJ1-1; the match to TRBD1 covers 8 bases. Germline CDR1 is MDHEN and CDR2 is SYDVKM. With V trimmed by 5 bases and J by 6 bases, 8 bases remained unmatched. CDR3 size: 14 residues. The CDR3 spells CASSTIQGAAEAFF. The DNA of the CDR3 is TGTGCCAGCAGTACGATTCAGGGGGCGGCTGAAGCTTTCTTT.

The chain links TRBV11-2 to TRBJ2-7, with D uncertain. CDR3 length: 14 residues. The germline V gene encodes CDR1 SGHAT and CDR2 FQNNGV. V was shortened by 1 base and J by 1 base, with 8 bases between the two germline ends. The CDR3: CASSLGHSSYEQYF. For the CDR3, the DNA is TGTGCCAGCAGCTTAGGTCACAGTTCCTACGAGCAGTACTTC.

V gene TRBV4-1 combines with J gene TRBJ1-6; D is perhaps TRBD1 (6 bases). CDR3 length: 15 residues. V lost 3 bases and J 9 bases, leaving 15 bases between the germline ends. Germline values: CDR1 MGHRA, CDR2 YSYEKL. Here the CDR3 reads CASSHPDRTGSPLHF. The CDR3 region has the DNA TGCGCCAGCAGCCACCCAGACAGGACCGGTTCACCCCTCCACTTT.

The V call is TRBV11-2, the J call TRBJ2-3, with 7 bases identical to TRBD1. With V trimmed by 8 bases and J by 5 bases, 10 bases remained unmatched. Germline loops: CDR1 SGHAT, CDR2 FQNNGV. The CDR3 loop spans 14 amino acids. CDR3 coding DNA: TGTGCCAGCGTCCGCAGGGGGTGGCAAGATACGCAGTATTTT. Translating it yields CASVRRGWQDTQYF. Full variable domain (remainder filled in from reference TRBV11-2 and TRBJ2-3): EAGVAQSPRYKIIEKRQSVAFWCNPISGHATLYWYQQILGQGPKLLIQFQNNGVVDDSQLPKDRFSAERLKGVDSTLKIQPAKLEDSAVYLCASVRRGWQDTQYFGPGTRLTVL.

This chain uses TRBV29-1 with TRBJ2-3; 8 positions agree with TRBD1. The germline CDR1 and CDR2 sequences are SQVTM and ANQGSEA. The CDR3 is 14 residues long. V dropped 5 bases and J dropped 0; count of bases not matched to a gene: 4. CDR3: CSVRTGYSTDTQYF. The CDR3 nucleotides are TGCAGCGTTCGGACAGGGTACAGCACAGATACGCAGTATTTT.

This chain links TRBV25-1 with TRBJ1-5; D gene unclear. This CDR3 has 16 amino acids. The germline V and J ends were trimmed by 1 base and 1 base, with 11 bases remaining between them. The V gene's germline CDR1 is MGHDK and CDR2 SYGVNS. This chain's CDR3 is CASSESKHSSNQPQHF. CDR3 DNA sequence: TGTGCCAGCAGTGAATCGAAGCATTCGAGCAATCAGCCCCAGCATTTT. Drawing the rest from reference TRBV25-1 and TRBJ1-5, the complete variable domain is EADIYQTPRYLVIGTGKKITLECSQTMGHDKMYWYQQDPGMELHLIHYSYGVNSTEKGDLSSESTVSRIRTEHFPLTLESARPSHTSQYLCASSESKHSSNQPQHFGDGTRLSIL.

The chain combines TRBV30 with TRBJ1-2; maybe TRBD1 (5 bases). The CDR3 covers 13 residues. With 2 bases removed from V and 7 bases from J, the gap between germline ends came to 14 bases. Germline CDR1 and CDR2: GTSNPN and SVGIG (reference sequence). The CDR3 loop reads CAWSPSLGGGYTF. The CDR3 DNA sequence: TGTGCCTGGAGTCCGTCCTTGGGGGGTGGCTACACCTTC.

The chain uses TRBV25-1 and TRBJ2-7; 9 bases line up with TRBD1. Trimming removed 6 bases from V and 5 bases from J; junction bases left unmatched: 8. The CDR3 totals 14 residues. CDR1 is MGHDK and CDR2 is SYGVNS in the germline V gene. The CDR3 loop reads CASSSGTGSNEQYF. The CDR3 bases are TGTGCCAGCAGCTCCGGGACAGGGTCCAACGAGCAGTACTTC.

The rearrangement links TRBV7-9 to TRBJ2-7; D perhaps matches TRBD2 (6 bases). Germline V CDR1 and CDR2: SEHNR, FQNEAQ (reference sequence). V was shortened by 3 bases and J by 6 bases, with 12 bases between the two germline ends. This CDR3 region has 13 residues. CDR3 sequence (DNA): TGTGCCAGCAGCTTCGTCGGGGGAACCGAGCAGTACTTC. This codes for CASSFVGGTEQYF.

This clone was detected once. J is TRBJ1-5 and V is TRBV28, with D possibly matching TRBD1 (6 bases). The ends were cut back, 7 bases at V and 6 bases at J, with 16 bases in the middle. Germline-derived CDR1 and CDR2 are MDHEN and SYDVKM. This CDR3 spans 14 amino acids. The CDR3, as DNA: TGTGCCAGCATTAACAGGGCACTAGGTCAGCCCCAGCATTTT. This codes for CASINRALGQPQHF.

V and J are TRBV7-9 and TRBJ1-1; TRBD1 is a possible D gene (5 bases). With 10 bases removed from V and 7 bases from J, the gap between germline ends came to 10 bases. The CDR3 length is 10 residues. The germline V gene encodes CDR1 SEHNR and CDR2 FQNEAQ (reference sequence). The CDR3 protein is CATVQGEAFF. The CDR3 bases are TGTGCCACCGTCCAGGGTGAAGCTTTCTTT.

The gene calls are TRBV30 and TRBJ2-3; the D gene is possibly TRBD2 (7 bases). Trimming pared 2 bases from V and 12 bases from J, leaving 12 bases between. Germline V gene sequence: CDR1 GTSNPN, CDR2 SVGIG (reference sequence). The length of the CDR3 is 11 residues. CDR3 sequence reads: CAWSWGGSQYF. The CDR3 coding sequence is TGTGCCTGGAGTTGGGGGGGCTCCCAGTATTTT.

The V gene is TRBV29-1, the J gene TRBJ2-5; possibly TRBD1 for D (5 bases). Matching the DNA end better, TRBJ2-7 makes the J call doubtful. Germline values: CDR1 SQVTM, CDR2 ANQGSEA. The CDR3 is 13 residues long. CDR3: CSVEDGARVEQYF. The CDR3 DNA follows: TGCAGCGTTGAAGATGGGGCCCGGGTCGAGCAGTACTTC.

The chain combines TRBV5-1 with TRBJ2-7, with 8 positions matching TRBD2. The ends lost 2 bases at V and 5 bases at J; junction bases unmatched: 6. The germline gives CDR1 SGHRS, CDR2 YFSETQ. The CDR3 runs to 14 residues. CDR3 region: CASSLEGSGNEQYF. The CDR3 DNA reads TGCGCCAGCAGCTTAGAAGGTAGCGGGAACGAGCAGTACTTC. Looking up the rest from reference TRBV5-1 and TRBJ2-7 gives the full variable domain: KAGVTQTPRYLIKTRGQQVTLSCSPISGHRSVSWYQQTPGQGLQFLFEYFSETQRNKGNFPGRFSGRQFSNSRSEMNVSTLELGDSALYLCASSLEGSGNEQYFGPGTRLTVT.

The rearrangement joins TRBV2 to TRBJ1-5; tentatively, D is TRBD1 (5 bases). V lost 6 bases to trimming and J lost 4 bases, with 19 bases between them. Germline V gene data show CDR1 as SNHLY and CDR2 as FYNNEI. This CDR3 spans 16 amino acids. DNA for the CDR3: TGTGCCAGCAGCAAGGGCCCCGGGGGGGGAAATCAGCCCCAGCATTTT. Protein product: CASSKGPGGGNQPQHF.

The chain links TRBV2 to TRBJ2-5; D might be TRBD1 (5 bases). This CDR3 spans 13 amino acids. V was shortened by 6 bases and J by 1 base, with 9 bases between the two germline ends. Per germline, CDR1 SNHLY and CDR2 FYNNEI. CDR3 sequence reads: CASSRDTQETQYF. For the CDR3, the DNA is TGTGCCAGCAGCAGGGATACCCAAGAGACCCAGTACTTC.

The chain recombines TRBV7-2 with TRBJ2-1; TRBD2 aligns across 10 bases. The germline V gene encodes CDR1 SGHTA and CDR2 FQGNSA. This CDR3 has 16 amino acids. The J segment lost 7 bases and the V segment lost 2 bases, leaving 8 bases of the junction unmatched. The CDR3 region is CASSLSGTSAKNEQFF. CDR3 in DNA: TGTGCCAGCAGCTTAAGCGGGACTAGCGCTAAAAATGAGCAGTTCTTC.

This clone has more than one count but fewer than ten. J is TRBJ2-5 and V is TRBV7-2; D is uncertain. Germline loops: CDR1 SGHTA, CDR2 FQGNSA. V lost 3 bases to trimming and J lost 5 bases, with 10 bases between them. The CDR3 has 13 amino acids. CDR3 bases: TGTGCCAGCAGCTTTGTCGAACGGGAGACCCAGTACTTC. Its protein is CASSFVERETQYF.

This clone was detected only a few times. The rearrangement uses TRBV6-1 and TRBJ1-1, with TRBD1 identical over 8 bases. With V trimmed by 4 bases and J by 11 bases, 6 bases remained unmatched. Germline V lookup: CDR1 MNHNS, CDR2 SASEGT. The CDR3 runs 12 residues. CDR3 region: CASSVLTGGAFF. The DNA for the CDR3 is TGTGCCAGCAGTGTTCTAACAGGGGGGGCTTTCTTT.

This chain connects TRBV25-1 to TRBJ2-3; 12 nucleotides match TRBD2. The CDR3 consists of 16 residues. J lost 2 bases, V lost 6 bases, and 6 bases had no gene match. The germline CDR1 and CDR2 sequences are MGHDK and SYGVNS. CDR3 in DNA: TGTGCCAGCAGCGAAGGACTAGCGGGGTTCACAGATACGCAGTATTTT. Its protein product is CASSEGLAGFTDTQYF.

The genes are TRBV6-5 and TRBJ1-6, with a possible D match to TRBD1 (6 bases). This CDR3 is built from 15 residues. The germline V gene encodes CDR1 MNHEY and CDR2 SVGAGI. Trimming shortened V by 7 bases and J by 1 base, and 11 bases separated the two germline ends. DNA for the CDR3: TGTGCCAGCAATCCTCAGGGGTCCTATAATTCACCCCTCCACTTT. Protein sequence: CASNPQGSYNSPLHF.

The chain employs TRBV6-5 and TRBJ2-7; D perhaps matches TRBD2 (7 bases). V lost 6 bases, J lost 3 bases, and 18 bases lay in between. Looked up from germline, CDR1 is MNHEY and CDR2 is SVGAGI. The CDR3 consists of 15 residues. This CDR3 is CASRGRREGVYEQYF. The DNA of the CDR3 is TGTGCCAGCAGGGGAAGGAGGGAGGGGGTCTACGAGCAGTACTTC.

The chain joins TRBV18 to TRBJ1-1, with D unclear. The germline V gene encodes CDR1 KGHSH and CDR2 LQKENI. This CDR3 spans 20 amino acids. With 5 bases removed from V and 0 bases from J, the gap between germline ends came to 28 bases. The CDR3 protein is CASSANPKMGFGGMNTEAFF. The CDR3, as DNA: TGTGCCAGCTCAGCGAATCCTAAAATGGGGTTTGGAGGGATGAACACTGAAGCTTTCTTT. Supplemented by reference TRBV18 and TRBJ1-1, the full variable domain reads NAGVMQNPRHLVRRRGQEARLRCSPMKGHSHVYWYRQLPEEGLKFMVYLQKENIIDESGMPKERFSAEFPKEGPSILRIQQVVRGDSAAYFCASSANPKMGFGGMNTEAFFGQGTRLTVV.

The genes are TRBV4-3 and TRBJ1-3; perhaps TRBD1 as D (5 bases). CDR1 is LGHNA, CDR2 YSLEER, per germline. The ends were cut back, 2 bases at V and 0 bases at J, with 11 bases in the middle. This CDR3 contains 16 residues. The CDR3 DNA follows: TGCGCCAGCAGCCAACAACAGGCGAGCTCTGGAAACACCATATATTTT. This codes for CASSQQQASSGNTIYF.

This clone turned up a few times. V usage is TRBV10-2 and J usage is TRBJ2-7; D is undetermined. The V end was cut by 6 bases, the J end by 6 bases, with 18 bases between. The CDR3 spans 14 residues. Per germline, CDR1 WSHSY and CDR2 SAAADI. The CDR3 protein is CASRSQANPGEQYF. The CDR3, as DNA: TGCGCCAGCAGGTCTCAAGCGAACCCCGGCGAGCAGTACTTC.

Turning to this clone: The sample carries other DNA sequences with the same CDR3. The genes are TRBV5-1 and TRBJ1-4; tentatively, D is TRBD1 (6 bases). Trimming left V 3 bases short and J 6 bases short, with 12 bases between. The CDR3 length is 14 residues. CDR1 and CDR2 (germline): SGHRS, YFSETQ. The CDR3 reads CASSSGTSDEKLFF. The CDR3 DNA reads TGCGCCAGCAGCTCCGGGACATCTGATGAAAAACTGTTTTTT.

The J gene is TRBJ2-1, the V gene TRBV7-2; 7 bases are a match to TRBD2. This CDR3 is built from 16 residues. Per germline, CDR1 SGHTA and CDR2 FQGNSA. V dropped 3 bases and J dropped 4; count of bases not matched to a gene: 9. In nucleotides, the CDR3 is TGTGCCAGCAGCTTTAGAAGCGGGGCGGGATACAATGAGCAGTTCTTC. Translating it yields CASSFRSGAGYNEQFF.